This T cell receptor (beta chain) was sequenced for a study of beta chain features in type 1 diabetes. Turning to this clone: Its specificity is not known.

Findings of the study overall: In all four CD4+ subsets, TCRB CDR3 length was significantly, moderately reduced in type 1 diabetes.

Looked up from germline, CDR1 is SGHTA and CDR2 is FQGNSA. Losses at the gene ends were 6 bases for V and 4 bases for J; bases not matched to a gene: 6. This CDR3 spans 14 amino acids. The investigators reverse transcribed all of the isolated RNA, so they sequenced expressed TCRB transcripts. Sequencing used immunoSEQ multiplex PCR; TCRdb keeps in-frame clones, though not all of them. This table has 100,000 to 150,000 clones, about 10% appearing once. Staining for CD45RO/CCR7/CD25/CD127/CD95/CD27 allowed sorting of CD4+ naive, central memory, regulatory and stem cell-like memory cells. This clonotype originated in a man aged 30 to 45 with type 1 diabetes. The chain uses TRBV7-2 and TRBJ1-1; 9 positions match TRBD1. The sequenced sample consisted of central memory CD4+ T cells from blood. The CDR3 DNA follows: TGTGCCAGCAGTCGACAGGGGGGTATCACTGAAGCTTTCTTT. Its translation is CASSRQGGITEAFF.